The 17 T cell receptor beta chains below come from one sample, sequenced in a study of blood T cell repertoires in COVID-19. The table came from immunoSEQ multiplex PCR; TCRdb's copy has only in-frame clones and leaves some out. The sample holds about 140,000 clones, around 78% seen once. Specimen: peripheral blood. All receptors derive from a woman aged 55-75 years with acute or convalescent COVID-19.

The CDR3 loop reads CASSSGQGDGYTEAFF. As DNA, the CDR3 is TGTGCCAGCAGCTCCGGACAGGGGGACGGGTACACTGAAGCTTTCTTT. The chain recombines TRBV5-6 with TRBJ1-1; 10 nucleotides match TRBD1. The CDR3 extends over 16 amino acids. CDR1 and CDR2 from the germline V gene are SGHDT and YYEEEE. V shed 3 bases and J 3 bases; nucleotides not matched to a gene: 8.

This clone was detected a few times. V usage is TRBV6-5 and J usage is TRBJ2-1; a weak D match, TRBD2 (5 bases). CDR3 length: 14 residues. Germline V CDR1 and CDR2: MNHEY, SVGAGI. The V gene lost 7 bases and the J gene lost 2 bases, with 12 bases spanning the gap. The CDR3 nucleotides read TGTGCCAGCACTCCTTCCGGGACCTACAATGAGCAGTTCTTC. Its translation is CASTPSGTYNEQFF.

J is TRBJ2-1 and V is TRBV7-9; D is perhaps TRBD2 (7 bases). CDR1 and CDR2 from the germline V gene are SEHNR and FQNEAQ (reference sequence). The V and J ends lost 11 bases and 8 bases respectively, with 22 bases between them. CDR3 length: 14 amino acids. For the CDR3, the DNA is TGTGCCTTCACGAGGGGGAGGGCCTTGGATGAGCAGTTCTTC. As protein: CAFTRGRALDEQFF. Using reference TRBV7-9 and TRBJ2-1 for the parts outside the CDR3, the full variable domain is DTGVSQNPRHKITKRGQNVTFRCDPISEHNRLYWYRQTLGQGPEFLTYFQNEAQLEKSRLLSDRFSAERPKGSFSTLEIQRTEQGDSAMYLCAFTRGRALDEQFFGPGTRLTVL.

The V and J genes are TRBV5-1 and TRBJ2-2, with TRBD2 as a possible D gene (5 bases). CDR1 and CDR2 (germline): SGHRS, YFSETQ. The length of the CDR3 is 14 residues. V lost 2 bases and J 3 bases, leaving 8 bases between the germline ends. CDR3 region: CASSLGGDTGELFF. The CDR3 DNA is TGCGCCAGCAGCTTAGGAGGTGACACCGGGGAGCTGTTTTTT.

The chain uses TRBV2 and TRBJ2-6; TRBD1 is a possible D gene (6 bases). Trimming left V 1 base short and J 4 bases short, with 17 bases between. This CDR3 has 18 residues. Looked up from germline, CDR1 is SNHLY and CDR2 is FYNNEI. CDR3 amino acids: CASSEDIQGYSGANVLTF. As DNA, the CDR3 is TGTGCCAGCAGTGAAGATATACAGGGATACTCCGGGGCCAACGTCCTGACTTTC.

This clone was recorded only once. The CDR3, as DNA: TGTGCCAGCAGCTCCACGGACAGGGAGGCACGTAGACAGCCCCAGCATTTT. It is translated as CASSSTDREARRQPQHF. This chain links TRBV21-1 with TRBJ1-5; the DNA was not used to check the table's D call, TRBD1. TRBV21-1 is noted as a pseudogene. CDR3 size: 17 residues.

The gene calls are TRBV5-4 and TRBJ2-2, with TRBD1 matching over 8 bases. Germline assignment: CDR1 SGHNT and CDR2 YYREEE (reference sequence). J gave up 6 bases and V 6 bases, and 10 bases lay outside the gene matches. This CDR3 has 15 residues. The CDR3 loop reads CASTGQGPGAGELFF. The CDR3 DNA follows: TGTGCCAGCACTGGACAGGGACCTGGGGCCGGGGAGCTGTTTTTT.

This clone was counted at least ten times. V is TRBV30 and J is TRBJ2-7, with D maybe TRBD1 (5 bases). Trimming removed 1 base at V and 5 bases at J, with 12 bases between. Per the germline V gene, CDR1 is GTSNPN and CDR2 is SVGIG (reference sequence). The CDR3 length is 13 residues. The CDR3 coding sequence is TGTGCCTGGAGTGCCGCAGGGTGGCACGAGCAGTACTTC. Amino acids: CAWSAAGWHEQYF.

This clone was seen once. This chain connects TRBV5-1 to TRBJ2-1; weak D call: TRBD1 (6 bases). The CDR3 covers 15 residues. Germline V gives CDR1 SGHRS, CDR2 YFSETQ. V was cut by 3 bases and J by 3 bases, with 13 bases left in between. Here the CDR3 DNA reads TGCGCCAGCAGCTCCATTACAGGGAACTACAATGAGCAGTTCTTC. Encoded protein: CASSSITGNYNEQFF.

This sequence joins TRBV19 and TRBJ2-7, with D perhaps TRBD1 (6 bases). V gave up 3 bases and J gave up 2 bases, with 11 bases separating them. Germline V gene sequence: CDR1 LNHDA, CDR2 SQIVND (reference sequence). This CDR3 comprises 14 residues. CDR3 DNA sequence: TGTGCCAGTAGTATCGGGACAAGAACCTACGAGCAGTACTTC. Its translation is CASSIGTRTYEQYF.

The genes are TRBV6-5 and TRBJ2-7; a weak D match, TRBD1 (6 bases). Germline V lookup: CDR1 MNHEY, CDR2 SVGAGI. Between the trimmed V and J ends, which lost 0 bases and 3 bases, there was a span of 9 bases. The CDR3 is 14 residues long. DNA of the CDR3: TGTGCCAGCAGTTACTCCCCACAGGGCTACGAGCAGTACTTC. Its translation is CASSYSPQGYEQYF.

The chain is built from TRBV29-1 and TRBJ2-7; 8 positions match TRBD1. Germline V lookup: CDR1 SQVTM, CDR2 ANQGSEA. This CDR3 is built from 14 residues. The trim removed 1 base at V and 3 bases at J, leaving 5 bases unmatched. CDR3 coding DNA: TGCAGCGTTGAAGGGAACGACAGGGGCTACGAGCAGTACTTC. This sequence encodes CSVEGNDRGYEQYF.

V gene TRBV18 combines with J gene TRBJ2-4; TRBD2 matches at 8 bases. This CDR3 has 14 amino acids. J was trimmed by 7 bases and V by 3 bases; bases with no gene match: 5. CDR1 is KGHSH, CDR2 LQKENI, per germline. For the CDR3, the DNA is TGTGCCAGCTCACCCGGGACTAGATCGAACATTCAGTACTTC. Amino acid sequence: CASSPGTRSNIQYF.

The J gene is TRBJ1-4, the V gene TRBV7-8; D unclear. This CDR3 has 13 amino acids. The germline CDR1 and CDR2 sequences are SGHVS and FQNEAQ. Trimming left V 1 base short and J 8 bases short, with 8 bases between. The CDR3 DNA follows: TGTGCCAGCAGCTTAGTGAGGGCAGAAAAACTGTTTTTT. It translates to CASSLVRAEKLFF.

This sequence joins TRBV11-2 and TRBJ1-5, with 11 bases lining up with TRBD1. CDR3 length: 17 amino acids. V was pared by 1 base and J by 4 bases, with 6 bases of the junction left unmatched. Germline V gives CDR1 SGHAT, CDR2 FQNNGV. CDR3 in DNA: TGTGCCAGCAGCTTAGGGTGGGGACAGGGGGTAAATCAGCCCCAGCATTTT. Translating gives CASSLGWGQGVNQPQHF.

Only a few counts were recorded for this clone. The rearrangement joins TRBV5-4 to TRBJ2-7; 10 bases match TRBD2. V gave up 6 bases and J gave up 4 bases; unmatched junction bases: 13. This CDR3 is built from 16 residues. Per the germline V gene, CDR1 is SGHNT and CDR2 is YYREEE (reference sequence). DNA of the CDR3: TGTGCCAGCAACCCAGGTGGAACTAGCGGGAAGTACGAGCAGTACTTC. Translating it yields CASNPGGTSGKYEQYF.

The CDR3 sequence: CASSLASGNTIYF. The CDR3 DNA sequence: TGTGCCAGCAGCCTAGCCTCTGGAAACACCATATATTTT. V usage is TRBV5-5 and J usage is TRBJ1-3; D remains unclear. CDR1 is SGHKS, CDR2 YYEKEE, per germline (reference sequence). V lost 4 bases, J lost 0 bases, and 5 bases lay in between. The CDR3 has 13 amino acids. Full variable domain (rest looked up from reference TRBV5-5 and TRBJ1-3): DAGVTQSPTHLIKTRGQQVTLRCSPISGHKSVSWYQQVLGQGPQFIFQYYEKEERGRGNFPDRFSARQFPNYSSELNVNALLLGDSALYLCASSLASGNTIYFGEGSWLTVV.